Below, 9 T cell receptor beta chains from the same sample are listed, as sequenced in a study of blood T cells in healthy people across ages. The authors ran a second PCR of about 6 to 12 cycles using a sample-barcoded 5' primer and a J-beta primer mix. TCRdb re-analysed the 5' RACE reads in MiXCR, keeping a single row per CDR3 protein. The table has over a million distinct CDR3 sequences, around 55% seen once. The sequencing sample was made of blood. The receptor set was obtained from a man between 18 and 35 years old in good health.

Written as DNA, the CDR3 is TGTGCCAGCAGCAACCGGGACAGTGCTTTCTACGAGCAGTACTTC. It specifies CASSNRDSAFYEQYF. V usage is TRBV7-9 and J usage is TRBJ2-7; TRBD1 agrees at 7 bases. The CDR3 sequence is 15 residues long. In germline, CDR1 is SEHNR, CDR2 FQNEAQ (reference sequence). V gave up 5 bases and J gave up 3 bases; unmatched junction bases: 10.

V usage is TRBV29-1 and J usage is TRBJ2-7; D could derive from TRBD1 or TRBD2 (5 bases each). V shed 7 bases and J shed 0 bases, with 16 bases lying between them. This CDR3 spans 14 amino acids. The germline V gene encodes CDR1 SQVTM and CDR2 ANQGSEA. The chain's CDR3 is CSAGTSTSSYEQYF. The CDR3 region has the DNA TGCAGCGCGGGGACGTCCACGAGCTCCTACGAGCAGTACTTC.

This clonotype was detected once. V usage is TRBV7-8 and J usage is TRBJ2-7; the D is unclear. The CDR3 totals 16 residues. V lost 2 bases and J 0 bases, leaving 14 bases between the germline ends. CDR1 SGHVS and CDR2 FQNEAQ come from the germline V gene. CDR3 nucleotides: TGTGCCAGCAGCTTATACGGCAGGTCCTCCTCCTACGAGCAGTACTTC. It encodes CASSLYGRSSSYEQYF. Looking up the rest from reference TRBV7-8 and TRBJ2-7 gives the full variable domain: GAGVSQSPRYKVAKRGQDVALRCDPISGHVSLFWYQQALGQGPEFLTYFQNEAQLDKSGLPSDRFFAERPEGSVSTLKIQRTQQEDSAVYLCASSLYGRSSSYEQYFGPGTRLTVT.

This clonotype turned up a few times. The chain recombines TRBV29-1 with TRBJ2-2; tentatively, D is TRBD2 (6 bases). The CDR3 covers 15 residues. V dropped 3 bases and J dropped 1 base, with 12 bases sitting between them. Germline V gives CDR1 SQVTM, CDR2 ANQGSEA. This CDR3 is CSVEGASENTGELFF. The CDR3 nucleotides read TGCAGCGTTGAGGGAGCTAGCGAGAACACCGGGGAGCTGTTTTTT.

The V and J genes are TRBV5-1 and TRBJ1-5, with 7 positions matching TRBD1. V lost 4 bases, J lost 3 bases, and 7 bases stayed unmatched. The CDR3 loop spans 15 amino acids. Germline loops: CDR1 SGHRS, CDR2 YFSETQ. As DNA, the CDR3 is TGCGCCAGCAGCACCACAGGGGCCAACAATCAGCCCCAGCATTTT. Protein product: CASSTTGANNQPQHF.

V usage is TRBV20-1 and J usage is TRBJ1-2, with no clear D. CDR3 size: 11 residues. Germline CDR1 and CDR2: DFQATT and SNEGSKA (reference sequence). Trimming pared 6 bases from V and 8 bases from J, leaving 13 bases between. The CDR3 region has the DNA TGCAGTGCGCAAGTCCGGCGGGGCTACACCTTC. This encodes CSAQVRRGYTF.

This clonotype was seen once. The CDR3 region is CARTSGRGGEQFF. The CDR3 region has the DNA TGTGCCAGAACCTCGGGGCGAGGCGGTGAGCAGTTCTTC. The J gene is TRBJ2-1, the V gene TRBV7-9, with D perhaps given as TRBD1 or TRBD2 (5 bases each). CDR1 and CDR2 (germline): SEHNR, FQNEAQ (reference sequence). Trimming pared 9 bases from V and 9 bases from J, leaving 18 bases between. The CDR3 loop spans 13 amino acids.

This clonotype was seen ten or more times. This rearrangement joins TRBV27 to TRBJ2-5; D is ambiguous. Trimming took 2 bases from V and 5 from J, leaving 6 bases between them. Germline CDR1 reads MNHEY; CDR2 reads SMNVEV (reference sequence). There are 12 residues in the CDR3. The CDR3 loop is CASSLPGETQYF. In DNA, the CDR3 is TGTGCCAGCAGTTTACCTGGCGAGACCCAGTACTTC.

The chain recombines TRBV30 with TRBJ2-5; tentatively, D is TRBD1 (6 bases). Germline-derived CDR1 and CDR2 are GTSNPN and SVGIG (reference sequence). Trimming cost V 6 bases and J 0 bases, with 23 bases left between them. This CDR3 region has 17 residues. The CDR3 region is CACEEQGTVAHQETQYF. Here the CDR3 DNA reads TGTGCCTGTGAGGAACAGGGTACTGTAGCCCACCAAGAGACCCAGTACTTC.